One and the same sample provided the 21 T cell receptor beta chains below, sequenced in a study of chemoradiotherapy in HPV16-positive cancers. Sequencing used immunoSEQ multiplex PCR; TCRdb keeps in-frame clones, though not all of them. The table lists about 8,900 clones, around 84% of them singletons, with approximately 3.4% in the top ten. The sequencing here drew on tumor tissue, taken from a patient who underwent chemoradiotherapy. The source of these receptors is a human donor with HPV-associated anogenital cancer.

CDR3 loop: CASSTSGQGAPQHF. The CDR3 DNA is TGTGCCAGTAGTACGTCGGGACAGGGGGCGCCCCAGCATTTT. This sequence joins TRBV19 and TRBJ1-5; 12 bases fit TRBD1. The junction had 4 bases not matched to a gene; V was cut back by 4 bases and J by 9 bases. In germline, CDR1 is LNHDA, CDR2 SQIVND (reference sequence). The CDR3 is 14 amino acids.

This chain uses TRBV30 with TRBJ1-1; D perhaps matches TRBD1 (5 bases). CDR1 and CDR2 (germline): GTSNPN, SVGIG (reference sequence). The CDR3 length is 16 residues. V lost 0 bases and J lost 3, with 17 bases in between. CDR3 sequence reads: CAWSVGATERDTEAFF. In nucleotides, the CDR3 is TGTGCCTGGAGTGTAGGTGCGACAGAGAGGGACACTGAAGCTTTCTTT.

The chain has TRBV27 and TRBJ2-3; 7 positions match TRBD2. Trimming removed 2 bases from V and 6 bases from J; junction bases left unmatched: 8. CDR1 is MNHEY, CDR2 SMNVEV, per germline (reference sequence). This CDR3 has 15 amino acids. CDR3 residues: CASSLKTSRGDTQYF. In DNA form, the CDR3 reads TGTGCCAGCAGTTTAAAGACTAGCAGAGGCGATACGCAGTATTTT.

This chain uses TRBV19 with TRBJ1-1, with D perhaps TRBD1 (6 bases). Germline CDR1 and CDR2: LNHDA and SQIVND (reference sequence). Trimming removed 7 bases from V and 3 bases from J, with 18 bases in between. This CDR3 region has 15 residues. The CDR3 reads CASTAGHGFDTEAFF. As DNA, the CDR3 is TGTGCCAGTACCGCGGGACACGGATTTGACACTGAAGCTTTCTTT.

This chain joins TRBV11-2 and TRBJ1-2; 9 bases align to TRBD1. The CDR3 loop spans 14 amino acids. Germline assignment: CDR1 SGHAT and CDR2 FQNNGV. V was clipped by 4 bases and J by 7 bases; unmatched bases: 7. The CDR3 here is CASSSTGGFSGYTF. CDR3 nucleotides: TGTGCCAGCAGCTCGACAGGGGGATTTAGTGGCTACACCTTC.

The rearrangement joins TRBV7-8 to TRBJ1-5; D not certain. This CDR3 has 16 residues. The V gene's germline CDR1 is SGHVS and CDR2 FQNEAQ. V lost 2 bases and J lost 0, with 11 bases in between. CDR3 sequence reads: CASSLTPQASNQPQHF. CDR3 bases: TGTGCCAGCAGCTTAACCCCCCAGGCTAGCAATCAGCCCCAGCATTTT.

The chain joins TRBV5-1 to TRBJ2-1; 7 bases map to TRBD2. Germline lookup yields CDR1 SGHRS and CDR2 YFSETQ. The V and J ends lost 2 bases and 4 bases, in that order; junction bases with no gene match: 6. CDR3 length equals 15 residues. CDR3 sequence reads: CASSLAGRRYNEQFF. For the CDR3, the DNA is TGCGCCAGCAGCTTAGCGGGGAGAAGGTACAATGAGCAGTTCTTC.

The chain employs TRBV13 and TRBJ2-1, with no clear D. Germline CDR1 and CDR2: PRHDT and FYEKMQ (reference sequence). V shed 0 bases and J shed 5 bases, with 8 bases lying between them. The CDR3 spans 14 residues. CDR3 coding DNA: TGTGCCAGCAGCTTAGGGTCCCAGGACAATGAGCAGTTCTTC. Translated, it gives CASSLGSQDNEQFF.

This chain links TRBV30 with TRBJ2-5; possible D gene TRBD1, 6 bases. Trimming cost V 4 bases and J 1 base, with 13 bases left between them. CDR1 is GTSNPN and CDR2 is SVGIG in the germline V gene (reference sequence). CDR3 length equals 14 residues. The CDR3, as DNA: TGTGCCTGGACCCGGACAGCGCCCCAAGAGACCCAGTACTTC. It specifies CAWTRTAPQETQYF.

The rearrangement uses TRBV7-8 and TRBJ2-6, with D perhaps being TRBD1 or TRBD2 (5 bases each). The CDR3 loop spans 12 amino acids. Trimming removed 8 bases from V and 9 bases from J, with 11 bases in between. The V gene's germline CDR1 is SGHVS and CDR2 FQNEAQ. CDR3 nucleotides: TGTGCCAGCGGCCGGGACGGCAACGTCCTGACTTTC. Translation gives CASGRDGNVLTF.

J is TRBJ2-7 and V is TRBV7-8; D may be TRBD2 (5 bases). CDR3 length: 14 residues. Germline values: CDR1 SGHVS, CDR2 FQNEAQ. V was shortened by 5 bases and J by 2 bases, with 13 bases between the two germline ends. CDR3 sequence (DNA): TGTGCCAGCAGCCGACTAAGCCCCCCCTACGAGCAGTACTTC. It is translated as CASSRLSPPYEQYF.

J is TRBJ1-3 and V is TRBV5-4, with D possibly called TRBD1 or TRBD2 (7 bases each). The J call may be in error: the DNA end matches TRBJ2-2 better. Germline V gene lookup returns CDR1 SGHNT and CDR2 YYREEE (reference sequence). The CDR3 has 17 residues. The DNA of the CDR3 is TGTGCCAGCAGCTTGGTTGGGCGGGAGAGGGGGCACGGGGAGCTGTTTTTT. Translation gives CASSLVGRERGHGELFF.

This chain links TRBV11-2 with TRBJ2-1, with 10 positions matching TRBD2. Trimming at V came to 5 bases and at J to 7 bases, leaving 8 bases not matched to a gene. The germline gives CDR1 SGHAT, CDR2 FQNNGV. The length of the CDR3 is 15 residues. CDR3: CASSPSSGSVNEQFF. CDR3 nucleotides: TGTGCCAGCAGCCCCTCTAGCGGGAGCGTAAATGAGCAGTTCTTC.

The chain combines TRBV28 with TRBJ1-2, with D maybe TRBD1 (5 bases). Germline lookup yields CDR1 MDHEN and CDR2 SYDVKM. This CDR3 is built from 12 residues. V was shortened by 8 bases and J by 4 bases, with 11 bases between the two germline ends. The CDR3 spells CASAGGVYGYTF. In DNA form, the CDR3 reads TGTGCCAGCGCTGGGGGGGTCTATGGCTACACCTTC.

The chain couples TRBV14 to TRBJ1-4; 8 nucleotides line up with TRBD1. The CDR3 loop spans 16 amino acids. Germline lookup yields CDR1 SGHDN and CDR2 FVKESK. V lost 2 bases, J lost 3 bases, and 5 bases stayed unmatched. This chain's CDR3 is CASSQHRGTANEKLFF. CDR3 sequence (DNA): TGTGCCAGCAGCCAACACAGGGGGACGGCTAATGAAAAACTGTTTTTT.

The J gene is TRBJ2-1, the V gene TRBV9; D gene uncertain. V was cut by 1 base and J by 7 bases, with 12 bases left in between. The CDR3 covers 14 residues. Per germline, CDR1 SGDLS and CDR2 YYNGEE. The CDR3 DNA is TGTGCCAGCAGCGTAACTGGAAGGAGTAATGAGCAGTTCTTC. Translation gives CASSVTGRSNEQFF.

V is TRBV11-3 and J is TRBJ1-3; D unclear. Germline-derived CDR1 and CDR2 are SGHNT and YENEEA. This CDR3 has 15 residues. V was shortened by 5 bases and J by 0 bases, with 11 bases between the two germline ends. The CDR3 here is CASSPKERSGNTIYF. CDR3 nucleotides: TGTGCCAGCAGCCCCAAGGAGCGCTCTGGAAACACCATATATTTT. The entire variable domain, with the rest obtained from reference TRBV11-3 and TRBJ1-3, is as follows: EAGVVQSPRYKIIEKKQPVAFWCNPISGHNTLYWYLQNLGQGPELLIRYENEEAVDDSQLPKDRFSAERLKGVDSTLKIQPAELGDSAVYLCASSPKERSGNTIYFGEGSWLTVV.

V and J are TRBV7-3 and TRBJ1-1; no firm D call. CDR1 and CDR2 from the germline V gene are SGHTA and FQGTGA. The V gene lost 5 bases and the J gene lost 10 bases, with 17 bases spanning the gap. The CDR3 length is 13 residues. Written as DNA, the CDR3 is TGTGCCAGCAGCCCCGGGCCGCCCTCCGGAGCTTTCTTT. This codes for CASSPGPPSGAFF.

The CDR3 loop reads CASSPGTSGASYNEQFF. CDR3 sequence (DNA): TGTGCCAGCAGCCCCGGGACTAGCGGGGCCTCCTACAATGAGCAGTTCTTC. The chain is built from TRBV7-3 and TRBJ2-1; 13 bases match TRBD2. V was pared by 5 bases and J by 0 bases, with 4 bases of the junction left unmatched. Germline CDR1 is SGHTA and CDR2 is FQGTGA. This CDR3 contains 17 residues.

V is TRBV5-1 and J is TRBJ1-5; 9 bases line up with TRBD1. CDR1 is SGHRS and CDR2 is YFSETQ in the germline V gene. The CDR3 spans 14 residues. With 3 bases clipped from V and 4 bases from J, the junction kept 2 bases outside the gene matches. The DNA of the CDR3 is TGCGCCAGCAGCTCCGGGACAGGGAATCAGCCCCAGCATTTT. Protein: CASSSGTGNQPQHF.

This rearrangement joins TRBV18 to TRBJ1-4; 7 nucleotides align to TRBD1. This CDR3 is 14 amino acids long. Losses at the gene ends were 1 base for V and 8 bases for J; bases not matched to a gene: 4. CDR1 is KGHSH and CDR2 is LQKENI in the germline V gene. CDR3 coding DNA: TGTGCCAGCTCACCACGGGACAGCCGGGAAAAACTGTTTTTT. This gives the protein CASSPRDSREKLFF.